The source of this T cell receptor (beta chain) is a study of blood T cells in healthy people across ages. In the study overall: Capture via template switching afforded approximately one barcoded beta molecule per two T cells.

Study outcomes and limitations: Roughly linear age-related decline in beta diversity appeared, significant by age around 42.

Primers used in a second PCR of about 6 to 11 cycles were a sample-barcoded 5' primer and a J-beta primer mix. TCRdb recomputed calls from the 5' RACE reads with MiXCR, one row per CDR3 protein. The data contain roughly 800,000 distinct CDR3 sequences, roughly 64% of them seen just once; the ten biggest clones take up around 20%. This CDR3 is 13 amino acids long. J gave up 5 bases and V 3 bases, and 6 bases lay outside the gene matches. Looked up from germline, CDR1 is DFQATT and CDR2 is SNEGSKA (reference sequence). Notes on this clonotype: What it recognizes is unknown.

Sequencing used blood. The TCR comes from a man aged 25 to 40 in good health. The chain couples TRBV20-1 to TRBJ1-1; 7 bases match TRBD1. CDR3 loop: CSASGTVLTEAFF. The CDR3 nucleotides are TGCAGTGCTAGCGGGACAGTCCTTACTGAAGCTTTCTTT.